In this sample, the clone carrying this TCR beta chain is large (0.1 to 1%). The target antigen is unknown. Sequencing was performed with immunoSEQ multiplex PCR; in TCRdb, only in-frame clones are kept and a portion is missing. The sample holds nearly 8,000 clones; approximately 79% are singletons and the top ten take about 34%. This entry is derived from a study of OX40 agonist ivuxolimab in advanced cancers. Study-level information: Age averaged approximately 60 years (range roughly 20 to 90), and 82.7% were male. Whole-study results and caveats: Certain nonresponders likewise exhibited a low normalized T-cell clonal expansion. Low clonal expansion, among the lowest seen, marked partial responders at 0.1-3.0 mg/kg.

Enrollment shut out patients with autoimmune disease history or systemic immunosuppression. This TCR came from an adult with an advanced solid tumor such as melanoma, head and neck, liver or kidney cancer. Sequencing was performed on CD4+ or CD8+ T cells sorted from blood, taken in a trial of the OX40 agonist ivuxolimab.

CDR3 protein: CASSLDYGHLSGNTIYF. CDR3 in DNA: TGTGCCAGCAGCTTAGATTACGGGCACCTCTCTGGAAACACCATATATTTT. The chain carries TRBV11-2 and TRBJ1-3, with D unclear. V dropped 0 bases and J dropped 0 bases, with 12 bases sitting between them. The germline V gene has CDR1 SGHAT and CDR2 FQNNGV. The CDR3 spans 17 residues.